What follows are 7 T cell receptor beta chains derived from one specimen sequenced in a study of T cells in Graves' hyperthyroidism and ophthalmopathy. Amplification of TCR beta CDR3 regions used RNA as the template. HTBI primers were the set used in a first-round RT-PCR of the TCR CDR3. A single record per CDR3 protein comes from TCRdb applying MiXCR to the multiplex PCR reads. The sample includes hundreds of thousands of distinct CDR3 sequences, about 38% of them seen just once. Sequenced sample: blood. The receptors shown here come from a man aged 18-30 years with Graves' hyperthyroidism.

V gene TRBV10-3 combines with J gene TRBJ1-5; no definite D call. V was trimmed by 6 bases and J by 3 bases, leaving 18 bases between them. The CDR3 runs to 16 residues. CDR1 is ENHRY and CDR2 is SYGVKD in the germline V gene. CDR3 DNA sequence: TGTGCCATCAGCGATCCGAACCGAGGGCACAATCAGCCCCAGCATTTT. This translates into CAISDPNRGHNQPQHF.

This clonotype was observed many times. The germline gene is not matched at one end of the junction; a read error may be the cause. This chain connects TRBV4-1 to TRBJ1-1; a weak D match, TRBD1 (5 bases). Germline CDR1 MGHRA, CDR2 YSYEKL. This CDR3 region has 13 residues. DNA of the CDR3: TGTGCCAGCAGCCAAGGGGTGAACACTGAAGCTTTCTTT. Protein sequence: CASSQGVNTEAFF.

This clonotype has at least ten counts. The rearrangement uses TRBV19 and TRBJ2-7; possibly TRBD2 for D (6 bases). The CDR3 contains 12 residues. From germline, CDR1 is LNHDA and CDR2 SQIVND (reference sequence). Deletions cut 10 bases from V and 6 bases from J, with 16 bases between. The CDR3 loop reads CAIGTRMGEQYF. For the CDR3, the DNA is TGTGCCATTGGGACTCGAATGGGCGAGCAGTACTTC.

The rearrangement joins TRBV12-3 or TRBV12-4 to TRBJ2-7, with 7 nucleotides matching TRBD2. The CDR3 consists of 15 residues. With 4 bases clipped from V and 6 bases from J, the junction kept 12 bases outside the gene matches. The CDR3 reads CASSYSGAGEGEQYF. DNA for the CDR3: TGTGCCAGCAGTTACTCAGGCGCGGGAGAGGGCGAGCAGTACTTC.

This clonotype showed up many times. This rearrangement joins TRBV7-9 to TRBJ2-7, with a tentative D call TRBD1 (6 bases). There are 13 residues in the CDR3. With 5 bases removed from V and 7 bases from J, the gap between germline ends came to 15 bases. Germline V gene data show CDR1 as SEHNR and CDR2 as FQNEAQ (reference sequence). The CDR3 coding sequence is TGTGCCAGCAGCCACCAGGGGCCGGGTGAGCAGTACTTC. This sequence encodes CASSHQGPGEQYF. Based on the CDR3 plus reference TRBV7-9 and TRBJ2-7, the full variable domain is DTGVSQNPRHKITKRGQNVTFRCDPISEHNRLYWYRQTLGQGPEFLTYFQNEAQLEKSRLLSDRFSAERPKGSFSTLEIQRTEQGDSAMYLCASSHQGPGEQYFGPGTRLTVT.

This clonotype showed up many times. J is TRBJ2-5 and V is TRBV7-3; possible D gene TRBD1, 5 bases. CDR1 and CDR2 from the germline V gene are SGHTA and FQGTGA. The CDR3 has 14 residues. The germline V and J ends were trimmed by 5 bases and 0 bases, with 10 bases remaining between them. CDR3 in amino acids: CASSDTGDQETQYF. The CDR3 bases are TGTGCCAGCAGCGACACAGGTGACCAAGAGACCCAGTACTTC.

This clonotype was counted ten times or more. The CDR3 sequence: CATATRGNYNSPLHF. The CDR3 bases are TGTGCCACCGCCACTAGGGGAAACTATAATTCACCCCTCCACTTT. This chain joins TRBV19 and TRBJ1-6, with a tentative D call TRBD1 (5 bases). Germline loops: CDR1 LNHDA, CDR2 SQIVND (reference sequence). The CDR3 runs to 15 residues. Trimming took 10 bases from V and 3 from J, leaving 16 bases between them. The complete variable domain, with remaining parts taken from reference TRBV19 and TRBJ1-6, reads DGGITQSPKYLFRKEGQNVTLSCEQNLNHDAMYWYRQDPGQGLRLIYYSQIVNDFQKGDIAEGYSVSREKKESFPLTVTSAQKNPTAFYLCATATRGNYNSPLHFGNGTRLTVT.